The sample holds many counts of the clone carrying this T cell receptor (beta chain). Using its own MiXCR run on the 5' RACE reads, TCRdb lists one record per CDR3 protein. The sample gives tens of thousands of distinct CDR3 sequences, more than 6.5% of which show up once; 5.5% to 7.5% is in the top ten. The sample belongs to a study of early T cells in non-severe SARS-CoV-2 infection. Sequenced material: whole blood, taken at baseline. This receptor was obtained from an adult who was a healthcare worker with PCR-confirmed SARS-CoV-2 infection or an uninfected control (not recorded which).

DNA for the CDR3: TGCAGTGCTCAGGGGGCGCAAGAGACCCAGTACTTC. This codes for CSAQGAQETQYF. The chain is built from TRBV20-1 and TRBJ2-5; 8 bases align to TRBD1. CDR3 size: 12 residues. Per germline, CDR1 DFQATT and CDR2 SNEGSKA (reference sequence). V trimming: 5 bases; J trimming: 2 bases; junction bases outside the gene matches: 1.